This TCR beta chain was captured in a study of T-cell memory formation after mild COVID-19. A few counts support this clonotype. A junction boundary mismatches the germline segment, possibly from a read error. One entry per CDR3 protein results from TCRdb running MiXCR on the 5' RACE reads. The table shows about 120,000 distinct CDR3 sequences, with approximately 16% occurring only once. The source of this sequence is an adult woman who had mild COVID-19 (a few samples of this study predate the infection). Cell type and time point are not known. The sample comprised PBMCs or a T cell subset sorted from them (not recorded which).

CDR3 sequence (DNA): TGTGCCAGCAGCGAAGGTGTCAGGGGAACAGATACGCAGTATTTT. Its protein is CASSEGVRGTDTQYF. This rearrangement joins TRBV6-1 to TRBJ2-3; D is possibly TRBD1 (6 bases). Germline V gene sequence: CDR1 MNHNS, CDR2 SASEGT. The CDR3 extends over 15 amino acids.